One and the same sample provided the 18 T cell receptor beta chains below, sequenced in a study of shared clonotypes between healthy human individuals. Using immunoSEQ multiplex PCR, the repertoire was profiled, and TCRdb retains in-frame clones only, with some absent. The sample yields approximately 1,500,000 clones, 98% seen once. The specimen sequenced was naive CD4+ T cells sorted from blood. The subset denotes: CD45RA+ positively selected. Receptors were obtained from a young man in good health.

This clone has a single count. The V call is TRBV18, the J call TRBJ2-1; a possible D gene is TRBD2 (5 bases). Germline lookup yields CDR1 KGHSH and CDR2 LQKENI. This CDR3 has 15 amino acids. V was clipped by 0 bases and J by 4 bases, with 10 bases between them. In DNA form, the CDR3 reads TGTGCCAGCTCACCACCTTCCGGGGATTACAATGAGCAGTTCTTC. Translation: CASSPPSGDYNEQFF.

The rearrangement joins TRBV5-1 to TRBJ2-3; D is perhaps TRBD2 (5 bases). Looked up from germline, CDR1 is SGHRS and CDR2 is YFSETQ. Trimming stripped 3 bases from V and 2 bases from J, with 16 bases between. CDR3 length: 16 residues. The DNA of the CDR3 is TGCGCCAGCAGCTCCCAGGTAGCGCGAAACACAGATACGCAGTATTTT. Translating gives CASSSQVARNTDTQYF.

This sequence joins TRBV6-5 and TRBJ1-3; D ambiguous. This CDR3 is 16 amino acids long. V lost 3 bases, J lost 0 bases, and 12 bases lay in between. Germline assignment: CDR1 MNHEY and CDR2 SVGAGI. CDR3 sequence: CASSYFAGSSGNTIYF. DNA for the CDR3: TGTGCCAGCAGTTATTTCGCTGGGAGCTCTGGAAACACCATATATTTT.

In DNA form, the CDR3 reads TGTGCCAGCAGTTTATGGGGTCAGGGGATGAACACTGAAGCTTTCTTT. Amino acid sequence: CASSLWGQGMNTEAFF. The chain carries TRBV28 and TRBJ1-1; a possible D gene is TRBD1 (6 bases). V lost 0 bases to trimming and J lost 0 bases, with 11 bases between them. The CDR3 extends over 16 amino acids. The germline V gene has CDR1 MDHEN and CDR2 SYDVKM.

The rearrangement joins TRBV6-5 to TRBJ2-3, with D maybe TRBD2 (5 bases). The CDR3 contains 13 residues. The V gene lost 5 bases and the J gene lost 2 bases, with 8 bases spanning the gap. The germline CDR1 and CDR2 sequences are MNHEY and SVGAGI. This CDR3 is CASSQRFTDTQYF. Written as DNA, the CDR3 is TGTGCCAGCAGTCAGCGGTTCACAGATACGCAGTATTTT.

The CDR3 sequence: CASSQETQGNQPQHF. In DNA, the CDR3 is TGTGCCAGCAGCCAAGAAACACAGGGCAATCAGCCCCAGCATTTT. This chain joins TRBV14 and TRBJ1-5, with a weak D call TRBD1 (5 bases). Germline-derived CDR1 and CDR2 are SGHDN and FVKESK. The CDR3 loop spans 15 amino acids. V was clipped by 0 bases and J by 2 bases, with 8 bases between them.

The rearrangement joins TRBV30 to TRBJ2-5, with TRBD2 identical over 16 bases. This CDR3 contains 18 residues. V lost 2 bases, J lost 4 bases, and 10 bases stayed unmatched. Per germline, CDR1 GTSNPN and CDR2 SVGIG (reference sequence). CDR3 bases: TGTGCCTGGAGTCCGGACCCGGGACTAGCGGGAGGGCGAGAGACCCAGTACTTC. The encoded protein is CAWSPDPGLAGGRETQYF.

The chain combines TRBV15 with TRBJ2-3, with a tentative D call TRBD2 (6 bases). V gave up 0 bases and J gave up 4 bases, with 14 bases separating them. This CDR3 spans 16 amino acids. Germline V CDR1 and CDR2: LNHNV, YYDKDF (reference sequence). The CDR3 nucleotides are TGTGCCACCAGCAGAGATCTCCCGGGAGTCGCAGATACGCAGTATTTT. Its protein product is CATSRDLPGVADTQYF.

V and J are TRBV27 and TRBJ1-3; no definite D call. The CDR3 sequence is 12 residues long. CDR1 is MNHEY and CDR2 is SMNVEV in the germline V gene (reference sequence). V lost 2 bases and J 4 bases, leaving 3 bases between the germline ends. CDR3 sequence reads: CASSLDGNTIYF. The DNA for the CDR3 is TGTGCCAGCAGTTTAGACGGAAACACCATATATTTT.

The genes are TRBV7-3 and TRBJ2-7, with a tentative D call TRBD2 (5 bases). Germline V lookup: CDR1 SGHTA, CDR2 FQGTGA. Trimming took off 2 bases at V and 2 bases at J, with 22 bases between the two ends. The CDR3 is 18 amino acids. The CDR3 sequence: CASSLGPLQRPRTYEQYF. CDR3 nucleotides: TGTGCCAGCAGCTTAGGTCCCCTACAGCGGCCGAGGACCTACGAGCAGTACTTC. Filled out from reference TRBV7-3 and TRBJ2-7, the complete variable domain reads GAGVSQTPSNKVTEKGKYVELRCDPISGHTALYWYRQSLGQGPEFLIYFQGTGAADDSGLPNDRFFAVRPEGSVSTLKIQRTERGDSAVYLCASSLGPLQRPRTYEQYFGPGTRLTVT.

The CDR3, as DNA: TGTGCCAGCAGCTTACGAGGGACAGGGTGGGACACTGAAGCTTTCTTT. Encoded protein: CASSLRGTGWDTEAFF. The chain has TRBV7-2 and TRBJ1-1, with 9 bases matching TRBD1. Germline CDR1 and CDR2: SGHTA and FQGNSA. Losses at the gene ends were 2 bases for V and 3 bases for J; bases not matched to a gene: 7. The CDR3 contains 16 residues.

The chain joins TRBV5-8 to TRBJ1-1; 8 bases align to TRBD1. The V gene's germline CDR1 is SGHTS and CDR2 YDEGEE. There are 16 residues in the CDR3. With V trimmed by 3 bases and J by 1 base, 8 bases remained unmatched. CDR3 in DNA: TGTGCCAGCAGCTGGGACAGGAAGGGCCGGAACACTGAAGCTTTCTTT. Amino acids: CASSWDRKGRNTEAFF.

V usage is TRBV11-2 and J usage is TRBJ2-2, with 12 nucleotides matching TRBD2. In germline, CDR1 is SGHAT, CDR2 FQNNGV. V lost 5 bases and J lost 4; bases outside the gene matches: 11. The CDR3 length is 18 residues. CDR3 region: CASSLRLAGVLRTGELFF. The CDR3 nucleotides are TGTGCCAGCAGCCTCCGACTAGCGGGAGTCCTCCGCACCGGGGAGCTGTTTTTT.

J is TRBJ1-2 and V is TRBV18, with no clear D. The CDR3 sequence is 16 residues long. Trimming took 5 bases from V and 3 from J, leaving 19 bases between them. From germline, CDR1 is KGHSH and CDR2 LQKENI. The CDR3 DNA follows: TGTGCCAGCTCAGCTTTTGGATCACCCGGGGACTATGGCTACACCTTC. Protein: CASSAFGSPGDYGYTF.

The chain couples TRBV18 to TRBJ2-3, with D possibly TRBD2 on 6 matching bases. Per the germline V gene, CDR1 is KGHSH and CDR2 is LQKENI. The ends were cut back, 4 bases at V and 1 base at J, with 9 bases in the middle. The CDR3 runs 14 residues. The CDR3 DNA sequence: TGTGCCAGCTCACTCGGGAGTCGCACAGATACGCAGTATTTT. Its protein product is CASSLGSRTDTQYF.

This chain connects TRBV6-5 to TRBJ2-7; TRBD2 is a possible D gene (6 bases). V lost 5 bases and J lost 0, with 11 bases in between. The length of the CDR3 is 14 residues. The germline gives CDR1 MNHEY, CDR2 SVGAGI. This chain's CDR3 is CASSPGGYSYEQYF. CDR3 sequence (DNA): TGTGCCAGCAGTCCCGGGGGTTACTCCTACGAGCAGTACTTC.

V gene TRBV7-2 combines with J gene TRBJ2-3; D remains unclear. V lost 5 bases and J 6 bases, leaving 12 bases between the germline ends. The CDR3 sequence is 13 residues long. Germline CDR1 is SGHTA and CDR2 is FQGNSA. CDR3 loop: CASSPRAVDTQYF. In DNA, the CDR3 is TGTGCCAGCAGCCCCCGGGCGGTTGATACGCAGTATTTT. The whole variable domain, filled in from reference TRBV7-2 and TRBJ2-3, reads GAGVSQSPSNKVTEKGKDVELRCDPISGHTALYWYRQSLGQGLEFLIYFQGNSAPDKSGLPSDRFSAERTGGSVSTLTIQRTQQEDSAVYLCASSPRAVDTQYFGPGTRLTVL.

The chain links TRBV5-1 to TRBJ2-3; D uncertain. V was shortened by 4 bases and J by 4 bases, with 13 bases between the two germline ends. Germline V gene lookup returns CDR1 SGHRS and CDR2 YFSETQ. The CDR3 consists of 14 residues. The CDR3 is CASSPQNGADTQYF. In nucleotides, the CDR3 is TGCGCCAGCAGCCCCCAGAATGGGGCAGATACGCAGTATTTT. Based on the CDR3 plus reference TRBV5-1 and TRBJ2-3, the full variable domain is KAGVTQTPRYLIKTRGQQVTLSCSPISGHRSVSWYQQTPGQGLQFLFEYFSETQRNKGNFPGRFSGRQFSNSRSEMNVSTLELGDSALYLCASSPQNGADTQYFGPGTRLTVL.